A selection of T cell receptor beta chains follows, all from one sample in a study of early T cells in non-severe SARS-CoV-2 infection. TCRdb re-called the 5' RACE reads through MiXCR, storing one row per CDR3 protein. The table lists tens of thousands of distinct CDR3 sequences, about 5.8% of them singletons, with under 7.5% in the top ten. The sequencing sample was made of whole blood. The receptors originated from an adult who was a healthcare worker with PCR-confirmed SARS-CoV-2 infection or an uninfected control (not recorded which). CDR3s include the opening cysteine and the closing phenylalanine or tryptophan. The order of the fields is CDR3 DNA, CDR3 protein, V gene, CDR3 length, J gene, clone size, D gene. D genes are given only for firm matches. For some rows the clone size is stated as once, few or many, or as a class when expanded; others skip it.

TGCAGTGCCGGGACTAGCGGTTTTGGAGAGCAGTTCTTC	CSAGTSGFGEQFF	TRBV20-1	13	TRBJ2-1	-	TRBD2
TGCATCCACAGCGGGAGCTTCTCCTACGAGCAGTACTTC	CIHSGSFSYEQYF	TRBV29-1	13	TRBJ2-7	-	TRBD2
TGTGCCAGCAGTTTAGTTTCGGGACTAGGGAATGAGCAGTTCTTC	CASSLVSGLGNEQFF	TRBV12-3/TRBV12-4	15	TRBJ2-1	many	TRBD2
TGTGCCATCAGTGAGTCGGGGACAGGCTACGAGCAGTACTTC	CAISESGTGYEQYF	TRBV10-3	14	TRBJ2-7	-	TRBD1
TGTGCCAGCACCAAGGGGGAAAAAACGAACACCGGGGAGCTGTTTTTT	CASTKGEKTNTGELFF	TRBV6-2/TRBV6-3	16	TRBJ2-2	many	-
TGTGCCAGCAGTTTTACTGGCCCTGAAGCTTTCTTT	CASSFTGPEAFF	TRBV12-3/TRBV12-4	12	TRBJ1-1	few	-
TGTGCCAGCAGCCAAGCCTTGCTCCCCACTGAAGCTTTCTTT	CASSQALLPTEAFF	TRBV3-1	14	TRBJ1-1	many	-
TGTGCCAGCAGTTTTCGGAACGCCTACGAGCAGTACTTC	CASSFRNAYEQYF	TRBV12-3/TRBV12-4	13	TRBJ2-7	many	-
TGCGCCAGCAGCCTAGGACTAGCGGGCAGCACAGATACGCAGTATTTT	CASSLGLAGSTDTQYF	TRBV5-1	16	TRBJ2-3	few	TRBD2
TGTGCCAGCCGGACTAGCGGGAGTGGGGGCAATGAGCAGTTCTTC	CASRTSGSGGNEQFF	TRBV28	15	TRBJ2-1	-	TRBD2
TGTGCCAGCTCACCTGATGCGAGCAGTTCTAGCAATCAGCCCCAGCATTTT	CASSPDASSSSNQPQHF	TRBV18	17	TRBJ1-5	many	-
TGCGCCAGCAGCCGAGAAAGGCTCACTGAAGCTTTCTTT	CASSRERLTEAFF	TRBV4-3	13	TRBJ1-1	-	-
TGTGCCAGCAGTTTAGTGTGGGGGGCGCAGACTGAAGCTTTCTTT	CASSLVWGAQTEAFF	TRBV28	15	TRBJ1-1	many	-
TGTGCCATCAGTTCCGGGACTAGCGGCTACTACGAGCAGTACTTC	CAISSGTSGYYEQYF	TRBV10-3	15	TRBJ2-7	many	TRBD2
TGTGCCAGCAGTGAATTTGGGGGTTACAATGAGCAGTTCTTC	CASSEFGGYNEQFF	TRBV2	14	TRBJ2-1	-	-
TGTGCCAGCAGTTCTGGACTAGCGGGAGCGGGAGAGCAGTACTTC	CASSSGLAGAGEQYF	TRBV12-3/TRBV12-4	15	TRBJ2-7	many	TRBD2
TGTGCCAGCAGCCGCACATTGGGCGAGGGGAACACTGAAGCTTTCTTT	CASSRTLGEGNTEAFF	TRBV13	16	TRBJ1-1	few	-
TGTGCCAGCAGCGCCCCGGATGGGAAGACTAGCGGAGAGACCCAGTACTTC	CASSAPDGKTSGETQYF	TRBV4-2	17	TRBJ2-5	medium-sized	TRBD2
TGTGCCAGCAGTTTACGGGGACAGGGGGCATCAGGTAGCGGGAAATACTACAATGAGCAGTTCTTC	CASSLRGQGASGSGKYYNEQFF	TRBV12-3/TRBV12-4	22	TRBJ2-1	few	TRBD1
TGTGCCAGCAGTTTTTCAGGGGGATCTGAAGCTTTCTTT	CASSFSGGSEAFF	TRBV12-3/TRBV12-4	13	TRBJ1-1	-	TRBD1